The rows below give T cell receptor beta chains drawn from one sample of a study of blood T cell repertoires in COVID-19. The table came from immunoSEQ multiplex PCR; TCRdb's copy has only in-frame clones and leaves some out. Of 150,000 to 200,000 clones in the sample, approximately 80% are singletons; the top ten hold around 6.8%. The sequencing input was peripheral blood. The receptors were sampled from a human donor in a cohort sampled during active COVID-19. Each CDR3 is given with its conserved first and last residue. A D gene is named only where the DNA matches it firmly. Clone size is stated in some rows and not others, as once, few, many or a class when expanded.

J	size	length	D	V	CDR3	DNA
TRBJ2-7	.	14	.	TRBV3-1/TRBV3-2	CASSVYPTGGEQYF	TGTGCCAGCAGTGTTTACCCCACCGGGGGCGAGCAGTACTTC
TRBJ1-1	.	14	TRBD1	TRBV19	CASSNPTGAAEAFF	TGTGCCAGTAGTAACCCGACAGGGGCGGCTGAAGCTTTCTTT
TRBJ2-1	.	17	.	TRBV4-1	CASSQESVAGAGNEQFF	TGCGCTAGCAGCCAAGAATCGGTGGCGGGGGCAGGAAATGAGCAGTTCTTC
TRBJ1-1	.	14	.	TRBV7-8	CASSLAASGTEAFF	TGTGCCAGCAGCTTAGCAGCCAGCGGGACTGAAGCTTTCTTT
TRBJ1-1	few	14	.	TRBV3-1/TRBV3-2	CASSQQGILAEAFF	TGTGCCAGCAGCCAACAGGGAATTCTTGCTGAAGCTTTCTTT
TRBJ2-7	.	14	TRBD1	TRBV11-2	CASSQDRVSYEQYF	TGTGCCAGCAGCCAAGACAGGGTATCCTACGAGCAGTACTTC
TRBJ1-4	.	16	.	TRBV9	CASSGVPDRIFEKLFF	TGTGCCAGCAGCGGAGTACCCGACAGGATATTTGAAAAACTGTTTTTT
TRBJ2-5	.	15	TRBD2	TRBV5-1	CASKGTSDFKETQYF	TGCGCCAGCAAAGGGACTAGCGACTTCAAAGAGACCCAGTACTTC
TRBJ2-7	.	15	TRBD2	TRBV7-8	CASSLSGVLIGEQYF	TGTGCCAGCAGCCTTAGCGGGGTGCTTATAGGCGAGCAGTACTTC
TRBJ2-1	.	17	TRBD1	TRBV11-3	CASSLGSRTGSYNEQFF	TGTGCCAGCAGCTTAGGTTCCCGGACAGGGAGTTACAATGAGCAGTTCTTC
TRBJ2-7	.	16	.	TRBV24-1	CATSELTPGHIYEQYF	TGTGCCACCAGTGAGCTGACTCCGGGACACATCTACGAGCAGTACTTC
TRBJ2-2	few	15	.	TRBV4-1	CASSQEAGVAGELFF	TGCGCCAGCAGCCAAGAAGCAGGGGTGGCCGGGGAGCTGTTTTTT
TRBJ2-1	.	13	.	TRBV2	CASSPLRDNEQFF	TGTGCCAGCAGCCCCCTGAGGGACAATGAGCAGTTCTTC
TRBJ1-3	.	15	.	TRBV3-1/TRBV3-2	CASSQVGRDGNTIYF	TGTGCCAGCAGCCAAGTTGGGAGGGATGGAAACACCATATATTTT
TRBJ2-5	.	12	.	TRBV18	CASSRSPETQYF	TGTGCCAGCTCACGAAGCCCGGAGACCCAGTACTTC
TRBJ2-5	.	17	TRBD2	TRBV7-6	CASSLVLAGGPDETQYF	TGTGCCAGCAGCTTAGTACTAGCGGGGGGGCCGGATGAGACCCAGTACTTC
TRBJ2-3	.	16	TRBD2	TRBV5-1	CASTSPAGVNTDTQYF	TGCGCCAGCACCTCTCCCGCGGGGGTGAACACAGATACGCAGTATTTT
TRBJ1-1	once	13	.	TRBV9	CASSVDRGTEAFF	TGTGCCAGCAGCGTAGACCGGGGCACTGAAGCTTTCTTT
TRBJ2-7	.	14	TRBD1	TRBV15	CATSRGQRSYEQYF	TGTGCCACCAGCAGGGGACAGAGATCCTACGAGCAGTACTTC
TRBJ1-5	.	13	.	TRBV7-9	CASSGRDNQPQHF	TGTGCCAGCAGTGGCCGGGACAATCAGCCCCAGCATTTT
TRBJ1-3	.	16	TRBD1	TRBV9	CASSVAPGGSGNTIYF	TGTGCCAGCAGCGTAGCCCCAGGGGGCTCTGGAAACACCATATATTTT
TRBJ2-5	.	16	.	TRBV5-1	CASSLVDPWYQETQYF	TGCGCCAGCAGCTTGGTAGATCCTTGGTACCAAGAGACCCAGTACTTC
TRBJ1-4	.	17	TRBD1	TRBV5-1	CASSLGLGTDNNEKLFF	TGCGCCAGCAGCTTGGGTCTCGGGACAGATAATAATGAAAAACTGTTTTTT
TRBJ2-6	.	18	.	TRBV15	CATSRDLGQSSGANVLTF	TGTGCCACCAGCAGAGATCTAGGACAGAGCTCTGGGGCCAACGTCCTGACTTTC
TRBJ2-7	.	15	.	TRBV6-5	CASSHTGTEDYEQYF	TGTGCCAGCAGCCACACCGGGACTGAGGACTACGAGCAGTACTTC
TRBJ1-1	.	17	TRBD1	TRBV10-3	CAISQGAPGGAKTEAFF	TGTGCCATCAGTCAAGGCGCCCCAGGGGGTGCGAAGACTGAAGCTTTCTTT
TRBJ1-1	.	14	TRBD1	TRBV2	CASSERTGNTEAFF	TGTGCCAGCAGTGAGAGGACAGGGAACACTGAAGCTTTCTTT
TRBJ1-5	once	13	.	TRBV6-5	CASAGRINQPQHF	TGTGCCAGCGCGGGGAGGATCAATCAGCCCCAGCATTTT
TRBJ1-5	.	15	TRBD1	TRBV20-1	CSASAGGSGNQPQHF	TGCAGTGCTAGTGCAGGGGGTAGCGGCAATCAGCCCCAGCATTTT
TRBJ2-7	.	14	TRBD1	TRBV19	CASNTGQGGYEQYF	TGTGCCAGTAATACGGGACAGGGGGGCTACGAGCAGTACTTC
TRBJ2-2	.	16	.	TRBV6-6	CASSYVGGLMNGELFF	TGTGCCAGCAGTTACGTGGGGGGGCTAATGAACGGGGAGCTGTTTTTT
TRBJ1-5	.	12	.	TRBV30	CAWNIGNQPQHF	TGTGCCTGGAACATTGGCAATCAGCCCCAGCATTTT
TRBJ2-7	many	15	.	TRBV5-4	CASSHRGSGRYEQYF	TGTGCCAGCTCACACCGGGGATCAGGGAGGTACGAGCAGTACTTC
TRBJ2-6	.	15	TRBD1	TRBV5-6	CASSFKGTGLHVLTF	TGTGCCAGCAGCTTTAAAGGGACAGGGCTTCACGTCCTGACTTTC
TRBJ2-7	.	16	.	TRBV21-1	CASSSRKAGQAYEQYF	TGTGCCAGCAGCAGCAGGAAAGCAGGCCAGGCCTACGAGCAGTACTTC
TRBJ1-4	few	14	TRBD1	TRBV5-1	CASSSGTGDVRLFF	TGCGCCAGCAGCTCGGGGACAGGGGACGTCCGACTGTTTTTT
TRBJ1-2	.	16	.	TRBV15	CATSRDRTDLTEGYTF	TGTGCCACCAGCAGAGATAGGACAGACTTAACGGAAGGCTACACCTTC
TRBJ2-7	.	14	.	TRBV7-2	CASSFGGAAYEQYF	TGTGCCAGCAGCTTTGGGGGGGCCGCCTACGAGCAGTACTTC
TRBJ1-2	.	14	TRBD1	TRBV6-5	CASSYTGQGNGYTF	TGTGCCAGCAGTTACACGGGACAGGGGAATGGCTACACCTTC
TRBJ2-1	.	16	.	TRBV2	CASTLGGLPPYNEQFF	TGTGCCAGCACCCTTGGGGGCTTACCACCCTACAATGAGCAGTTCTTC
TRBJ1-6	.	16	.	TRBV5-6	CASSLGVLSYNSPLHF	TGTGCCAGCAGCTTGGGAGTCCTCTCCTATAATTCACCCCTCCACTTT
TRBJ2-6	.	16	.	TRBV13	CASTPAGSSGANVLTF	TGTGCCAGCACCCCGGCGGGGTCCTCTGGGGCCAACGTCCTGACTTTC
TRBJ2-6	.	18	TRBD1	TRBV2	CASKRDRGILSGANVLTF	TGTGCCAGCAAAAGGGACAGGGGTATTCTCTCTGGGGCCAACGTCCTGACTTTC
TRBJ2-7	.	16	TRBD1	TRBV4-1	CASSPLLGQGANEQYF	TGCGCCAGCAGCCCCTTACTTGGGCAGGGGGCGAACGAGCAGTACTTC
TRBJ1-2	.	16	.	TRBV18	CASSPLTGGSNYGYTF	TGTGCCAGCTCACCACTGACGGGGGGATCTAACTATGGCTACACCTTC
TRBJ2-5	.	13	TRBD1	TRBV10-2	CASSATGGRTQYF	TGCGCCAGCAGTGCGACAGGGGGAAGGACCCAGTACTTC
TRBJ2-7	.	14	.	TRBV5-1	CASSPAGGRYEQYF	TGCGCCAGCAGCCCCGCCGGAGGGCGCTACGAGCAGTACTTC
TRBJ1-6	.	16	.	TRBV30	CAWKDSRNFYNSPLHF	TGTGCCTGGAAGGACAGCCGAAACTTCTATAATTCACCCCTCCACTTT
TRBJ2-6	.	17	.	TRBV5-1	CASSLRAAASGANVLTF	TGCGCCAGCAGCTTGCGAGCCGCGGCCTCTGGGGCCAACGTCCTGACTTTC
TRBJ1-2	.	13	TRBD1	TRBV10-3	CAITPGTGSGYTF	TGTGCCATCACCCCCGGGACAGGGTCTGGCTACACCTTC
TRBJ2-5	.	16	TRBD1	TRBV18	CASSPNRDRGQETQYF	TGTGCCAGCTCACCAAACCGGGACAGGGGCCAAGAGACCCAGTACTTC
TRBJ2-5	once	14	.	TRBV3-1/TRBV3-2	CASSQPGLPETQYF	TGTGCCAGCAGCCAACCGGGACTTCCGGAGACCCAGTACTTC
TRBJ2-1	.	14	TRBD2	TRBV5-1	CASSLGGLASEQFF	TGCGCCAGCAGCTTGGGAGGACTAGCGAGTGAGCAGTTCTTC
TRBJ2-5	.	16	TRBD1	TRBV24-1	CATSDSSTGLGETQYF	TGTGCCACCAGTGATTCTTCGACAGGGCTAGGGGAGACCCAGTACTTC
TRBJ1-4	.	17	.	TRBV25-1	CASSGLQGSQFSEKLFF	TGTGCCAGCAGTGGTTTACAGGGCAGTCAATTCAGTGAAAAACTGTTTTTT
TRBJ2-1	.	15	TRBD2	TRBV18	CASSPGLARYDEQFF	TGTGCCAGCTCACCAGGACTAGCTCGGTACGATGAGCAGTTCTTC